The 10 T cell receptor beta chains in this list originate from one sample, sequenced in a study of blood T cell repertoires in COVID-19 (dated by TCRdb to 2020 to 2021). Preparation of the library involved the immunoSEQ multiplex PCR assay. This is the immuneACCESS table as TCRdb keeps it, with only in-frame sequences that have V and J called. A part of the clones is gone; compared with another copy, unresolved V genes explain less than half, and the rest is unexplained. This sample is represented by 150,000 to 180,000 clones; under 90% of them were singletons. The top ten hold under 9.5% of the sample. Sequences were obtained from PBMCs or T cells enriched from blood (not recorded which). The receptors were sampled from a man aged 50 to 59 who had recovered from COVID-19.

The CDR3 loop reads CASSFSGGSTDTQYF. The CDR3 nucleotides read TGTGCCAGCAGCTTTAGCGGGGGGTCAACAGATACGCAGTATTTT. This rearrangement joins TRBV7-3 to TRBJ2-3, with 10 bases matching TRBD2. The V gene end was trimmed by 3 bases and the J gene end by 3 bases; junction bases not matched to a gene: 3. The CDR3 runs 15 residues. Germline V gives CDR1 SGHTA, CDR2 FQGTGA.

This clone has only a few counts. The chain has TRBV19 and TRBJ2-2; D may be TRBD2 (6 bases). Germline V gives CDR1 LNHDA, CDR2 SQIVND (reference sequence). V was clipped by 4 bases and J by 7 bases, with 16 bases between them. This CDR3 has 15 residues. CDR3 DNA sequence: TGTGCCAGTAGTAGTGGCAGTCACGGGGGCGGGGAGCTGTTTTTT. It specifies CASSSGSHGGGELFF.

CDR3 coding DNA: TGTGCCAGCAGCTCGAGGAGCAATCAGCCCCAGCATTTT. It codes for CASSSRSNQPQHF. The chain is built from TRBV5-6 and TRBJ1-5; D gene unclear. Trimming stripped 3 bases from V and 1 base from J, with 5 bases between. This CDR3 contains 13 residues. Germline V gives CDR1 SGHDT, CDR2 YYEEEE. Variable domain in full (rest from reference TRBV5-6 and TRBJ1-5): DAGVTQSPTHLIKTRGQQVTLRCSPKSGHDTVSWYQQALGQGPQFIFQYYEEEERQRGNFPDRFSGHQFPNYSSELNVNALLLGDSALYLCASSSRSNQPQHFGDGTRLSIL.

The chain links TRBV19 to TRBJ1-5; 11 bases match TRBD1. CDR1 and CDR2 (germline): LNHDA, SQIVND (reference sequence). Trimming at V came to 3 bases and at J to 6 bases, leaving 1 base not matched to a gene. The CDR3 length is 14 residues. CDR3 sequence (DNA): TGTGCCAGTAGTATGGGACAGGGGGTTCAGCCCCAGCATTTT. Protein sequence: CASSMGQGVQPQHF.

The V gene is TRBV5-1, the J gene TRBJ2-1; 11 bases match TRBD2. Germline V gene data show CDR1 as SGHRS and CDR2 as YFSETQ. This CDR3 has 15 amino acids. V lost 4 bases to trimming and J lost 8 bases; unmatched junction nucleotides: 8. The CDR3 DNA reads TGCGCCAGCAGCAAGCCTAGCGGGGGGCAAGATGAGCAGTTCTTC. Its translation: CASSKPSGGQDEQFF.

In its sample, this clone was seen once. The rearrangement links TRBV27 to TRBJ2-4; tentative D call: TRBD2 (5 bases). The V and J ends lost 4 bases and 0 bases respectively, with 10 bases between them. Germline V gene sequence: CDR1 MNHEY, CDR2 SMNVEV (reference sequence). This CDR3 is 15 amino acids long. This CDR3 reads CASSSLGLAKNIQYF. In DNA form, the CDR3 reads TGTGCCAGCAGTTCTCTAGGACTAGCCAAAAACATTCAGTACTTC.

The genes are TRBV18 and TRBJ1-1; no firm D call. CDR1 is KGHSH, CDR2 LQKENI, per germline. V gave up 5 bases and J gave up 1 base, with 8 bases separating them. The length of the CDR3 is 13 residues. The CDR3 loop reads CASSADTNTEAFF. The CDR3, as DNA: TGTGCCAGCTCAGCCGACACGAACACTGAAGCTTTCTTT.

The rearrangement uses TRBV7-8 and TRBJ1-2, with 7 nucleotides matching TRBD1. This CDR3 spans 16 amino acids. Trimming took 6 bases from V and 1 from J; bases not matched to a gene: 11. CDR1 and CDR2 (germline): SGHVS, FQNEAQ. The CDR3 DNA is TGTGCCAGCAGTCCGAAAGGGGGCCTGTATAACTATGGCTACACCTTC. Its protein product is CASSPKGGLYNYGYTF. The whole variable domain, filled in from reference TRBV7-8 and TRBJ1-2, reads GAGVSQSPRYKVAKRGQDVALRCDPISGHVSLFWYQQALGQGPEFLTYFQNEAQLDKSGLPSDRFFAERPEGSVSTLKIQRTQQEDSAVYLCASSPKGGLYNYGYTFGSGTRLTVV.

This clone has just one count. The CDR3 DNA reads TGTGCCATCAGTGAATCCCCAGGGACAGTAAGGGACTATGGCTACACCTTC. Protein: CAISESPGTVRDYGYTF. The chain couples TRBV10-3 to TRBJ1-2, with 7 bases aligning to TRBD1. Germline lookup yields CDR1 ENHRY and CDR2 SYGVKD. V lost 3 bases and J lost 3; bases outside the gene matches: 13. The CDR3 is 17 residues long.

The V call is TRBV5-4, the J call TRBJ1-1, with TRBD1 identical over 8 bases. With 0 bases clipped from V and 0 bases from J, the junction kept 4 bases outside the gene matches. CDR3 length: 16 residues. Looked up from germline, CDR1 is SGHNT and CDR2 is YYREEE (reference sequence). CDR3 loop: CASSLGDRRMNTEAFF. The CDR3 region has the DNA TGTGCCAGCAGCTTGGGGGACAGGCGCATGAACACTGAAGCTTTCTTT.